Only a few counts were recorded for the clone carrying this TCR beta chain. Its antigen is undetermined. The CDR3 extends over 15 amino acids. The V end lost 2 bases, the J end lost 3 bases, and 10 bases lay between the germline ends. The library gave individual cDNA molecules unique molecular identifiers. TCRdb re-derived calls from the 5' RACE reads in MiXCR, one entry per CDR3 protein. This table holds 95,000 to 120,000 distinct CDR3 sequences, around a fifth found once. Total RNA was extracted from unfractionated whole blood. These data come from a study of human T cells and chemical hapten exposure. Across the study: Slight volume differences across pooled libraries mainly accounted for varying per-sample TCR yields. Study-level points and caveats: TCRs above 1 in 1000 frequency stayed constant with DPC sensitization.

V gene TRBV12-3 or TRBV12-4 combines with J gene TRBJ1-4; D remains unclear. The TCR originated in a human donor in good health. CDR3 residues: CASSLRGAANEKLFF. The DNA of the CDR3 is TGTGCCAGCAGTTTACGGGGAGCGGCTAATGAAAAACTGTTTTTT.